A selection of T cell receptor beta chains follows, all from one sample in a study of blood T cell repertoires in COVID-19. Only in-frame clones appear in the TCRdb table, and some are missing; sequencing was by immunoSEQ multiplex PCR. The data show hundreds of thousands of clones, 85% to 90% seen once. Specimen: PBMCs or T cells enriched from blood (not recorded which). The receptors derive from a woman aged 50 to 65 who had recovered from COVID-19. Both conserved end residues are part of each CDR3. D genes are given only for firm matches. Size tells how often a clone was seen (once, few, many) or the class of an expanded clone, and some rows leave it out.

abundance,v_gene,j_gene,d_gene,CDR3nt,CDR3aa
few,TRBV3-1/TRBV3-2,TRBJ2-7,TRBD1,TGTGCCAGCAGCCAAGATAGACAGGGGTTCTACGAGCAGTACTTC,CASSQDRQGFYEQYF
-,TRBV15,TRBJ2-4,-,TGTGCCACCAGCCCCCAGGGGGGAAAAAACATTCAGTACTTC,CATSPQGGKNIQYF
-,TRBV10-3,TRBJ1-1,TRBD1,TGTGCCATCAGTGAGCCCCGGACAGGAGGTTTCACTGAAGCTTTCTTT,CAISEPRTGGFTEAFF
-,TRBV28,TRBJ2-1,TRBD2,TGTGCCAGCAGTTTATTAGGGAGGGCCTACAATGAGCAGTTCTTC,CASSLLGRAYNEQFF
-,TRBV28,TRBJ2-7,-,TGTGCCAGCAGTTTAGTAGGGGATGAGCAGTACTTC,CASSLVGDEQYF
-,TRBV6-5,TRBJ2-5,-,TGTGCCAGCAGTTACTCGTCACAGGGCCAAGAGACCCAGTACTTC,CASSYSSQGQETQYF
-,TRBV27,TRBJ1-2,-,TGTGCCAGCAGTTTATCGAACAGTAACTATGGCTACACCTTC,CASSLSNSNYGYTF
-,TRBV2,TRBJ1-3,-,TGTGCCAGCAGTGTACTCTCTGGAAACACCATATATTTT,CASSVLSGNTIYF
few,TRBV6-4,TRBJ1-1,-,TGTGCCAGCAGCTCGACATCAGCGAACACTGAAGCTTTCTTT,CASSSTSANTEAFF
-,TRBV2,TRBJ2-7,-,TGTGCCAGCAGCGCAGGCTCTTACGAGCAGTACTTC,CASSAGSYEQYF
-,TRBV10-2,TRBJ2-5,TRBD2,TGCGCCAGCAGTCTAGCGGGAGCAGAGACCCAGTACTTC,CASSLAGAETQYF
once,TRBV29-1,TRBJ1-3,-,TGCAGCGTTGAAGATCCCCCAGGAGGAAACACCATATATTTT,CSVEDPPGGNTIYF
-,TRBV11-2,TRBJ2-5,TRBD1,TGTGCCAGCAGCCAAGGGGGCTGGGGAGAGACCCAGTACTTC,CASSQGGWGETQYF
once,TRBV2,TRBJ2-6,TRBD1,TGTGCCAGCACGGAAACGGGACAGATAAACTCTGGGGCCAACGTCCTGACTTTC,CASTETGQINSGANVLTF
-,TRBV7-8,TRBJ2-1,TRBD2,TGTGCCAGCAGCTTACTAGCGGGGAACTACAATGAGCAGTTCTTC,CASSLLAGNYNEQFF
once,TRBV6-5,TRBJ2-7,TRBD1,TGTGCCAGCAGGCCTTCCGGGACAGGGACCTACGAGCAGTACTTC,CASRPSGTGTYEQYF
-,TRBV7-9,TRBJ2-7,TRBD2,TGTGCCAGCAGCGCCGGACTAGCGGGAGATTTGTACTCCTACGAGCAGTACTTC,CASSAGLAGDLYSYEQYF
-,TRBV27,TRBJ1-1,-,TGTGCCAGCAGTTTAAGACGGCAGAGGGCTATAATGGGAGCTTTCTTT,CASSLRRQRAIMGAFF
-,TRBV5-1,TRBJ2-7,-,TGCGCCAGCAGCTTGGTTAGACTAGGACCCTACGAGCAGTACTTC,CASSLVRLGPYEQYF
-,TRBV18,TRBJ1-1,-,TGTGCCAGCTCACCATCGGACAGTGCTAACACTGAAGCTTTCTTT,CASSPSDSANTEAFF
-,TRBV5-4,TRBJ1-2,TRBD1,TGTGCCAGCAGCTTGGGCAGCCGGACAGGGAGTGGCTACACCTTC,CASSLGSRTGSGYTF
-,TRBV24-1,TRBJ2-3,-,TGTGCCACCAGTGACTCCGGCAGTGAGAGGAAAGATACGCAGTATTTT,CATSDSGSERKDTQYF
-,TRBV28,TRBJ2-7,-,TGTGCCAGCAGTCGAACAGGGTTCTCCTACGAGCAGTACTTC,CASSRTGFSYEQYF
-,TRBV28,TRBJ1-1,-,TGTGCCAGCAGTTTATTTACCCGGGGGGCTCCCTCTTCTTTCTTT,CASSLFTRGAPSSFF
-,TRBV6-2/TRBV6-3,TRBJ2-1,TRBD2,TGTGCCAGCAGTTACGCGGGACTAGCGGCCTCCAATGAGCAGTTCTTC,CASSYAGLAASNEQFF
-,TRBV9,TRBJ2-7,-,TGTGCCAGCAGCGTAGGAGCTCTCGACTCCTACGAGCAGTACTTC,CASSVGALDSYEQYF
-,TRBV15,TRBJ2-6,TRBD2,TGTGCCACCAGCACACCCCGGGGGGGGCTGAGTTCTGGGGCCAACGTCCTGACTTTC,CATSTPRGGLSSGANVLTF
-,TRBV10-1,TRBJ2-1,TRBD2,TGCGCCAGCAGCCCGACTAGCGGGAGGGCCCCGTCCTACAATGAGCAGTTCTTC,CASSPTSGRAPSYNEQFF
-,TRBV10-3,TRBJ1-3,TRBD1,TGTGCCATCAGCCCTAAAGGGACAGGGGGTGGAAACACCATATATTTT,CAISPKGTGGGNTIYF
-,TRBV7-2,TRBJ2-7,TRBD2,TGTGCCAGCAGCTTAGTGTCGGCGGGGGGTTCCTACGAGCAGTACTTC,CASSLVSAGGSYEQYF
-,TRBV5-8,TRBJ2-4,TRBD2,TGTGCCAGCACCCCGTGGGGGACTAGCGGCCTAAACATTCAGTACTTC,CASTPWGTSGLNIQYF
-,TRBV5-5,TRBJ2-6,-,TGTGCCAGCAGCTTGCCCATTGGGGCCAACGTCCTGACTTTC,CASSLPIGANVLTF
-,TRBV7-3,TRBJ2-7,TRBD2,TGTGCCAGCGCGACTAGCGCTAACTACGAGCAGTACTTC,CASATSANYEQYF
-,TRBV5-1,TRBJ1-3,TRBD1,TGCGCCAGCAGCGTCCGGGGACAGGGATTAGGAAACACCATATATTTT,CASSVRGQGLGNTIYF
-,TRBV7-8,TRBJ1-4,TRBD1,TGTGCCAGCAGCTTACCGGACAGGGGGCGCAGTGAAAAACTGTTTTTT,CASSLPDRGRSEKLFF
-,TRBV19,TRBJ1-3,-,TGTGCCAGTAGTATAGAGGGGACACGCTCTGGAAACACCATATATTTT,CASSIEGTRSGNTIYF
once,TRBV27,TRBJ1-1,-,TGTGCCAGCAGTTTAGGGCAAAAGAACACTGAAGCTTTCTTT,CASSLGQKNTEAFF